This TCR beta chain emerged from a study of blood T cell repertoires in COVID-19. Study-level information: The United States, Italy and Spain provided the acute and convalescent COVID-19 samples. The cDNA or gDNA used as material had been derived from T cells, B-cell-depleted T cells, or PBMCs.

The germline V gene has CDR1 ENHRY and CDR2 SYGVKD. The CDR3 consists of 14 residues. V dropped 3 bases and J dropped 3 bases, with 12 bases sitting between them. The table came from immunoSEQ multiplex PCR; TCRdb's copy has only in-frame clones and leaves some out. Of some 250,000 clones listed, 70% to 90% are singletons. Cohort assignment relied on participant-reported clinical history. The receptor's source is a woman in her forties or fifties who had recovered from COVID-19. The chain links TRBV10-3 to TRBJ2-7; D might be TRBD2 (5 bases). The specimen sequenced was PBMCs or T cells enriched from blood (not recorded which). The CDR3 loop reads CAISDGAENYEQYF. The CDR3 nucleotides read TGTGCCATCAGTGATGGAGCGGAGAACTACGAGCAGTACTTC.